Detailed here is one TCR beta chain. Its antigen is not known. TCRdb reanalysed the reads using MiXCR and keeps one entry per CDR3 protein. The top ten clones hold roughly 43% of a sample with around 100,000 distinct CDR3 sequences, more than 20% of them seen once. This specimen comes from a study of T cell repertoires in cytomegalovirus infection. Study-wide background: Indications of both CMV infection and matching HLA type were provided by public TCR beta signatures.

General study results and limits: Summed frequency of shared TCR beta families picked out CMV carriers who also had the relevant HLA. What dominated the ex vivo response were HLA-C-restricted CMV-specific TCR beta clonotypes.

The V and J ends lost 6 bases and 5 bases respectively, with 18 bases between them. CDR3 size: 15 residues. V and J are TRBV12-3 or TRBV12-4 and TRBJ2-3, with D perhaps TRBD1 (6 bases). Material for sequencing was CD8+ T cells from PBMCs. The sequence came from a human donor in good health (CMV status not recorded). Some clones in this sample may be carry-over from other donors' samples. CDR3: CASSTPSQGLDTQYF. As DNA, the CDR3 is TGTGCCAGCAGCACCCCGAGCCAGGGGTTAGATACGCAGTATTTT.